This T cell receptor (beta chain) was obtained from a study of vaccination effects on CD4 cells after COVID-19. Study in general: Participants got two doses of BNT162b2 or mRNA-1273 vaccine.

Trimming took 11 bases from V and 3 from J, leaving 15 bases between them. The CDR3 consists of 13 residues. Looked up from germline, CDR1 is ENHRY and CDR2 is SYGVKD. Pools of viral peptides were used by the ViraFEST assay to expand antigen-specific CD4+ T cells ahead of sequencing. Between days 9 and 11 of culture, CD4+ T cells were separated out. Previously uninfected by SARS-CoV-2, the vaccine recipients also showed negative nucleocapsid antibodies. Details on this clone: The antigen remains unidentified.

Here immunoSEQ multiplex PCR was the method, and the copy in TCRdb shows in-frame clones only, minus some. This sample carries approximately 44,000 clones, approximately 80% of them seen once, and the ten largest clones take about 3%. This receptor was identified in a human donor who received a COVID-19 vaccine. Sequenced material: CD4+ T cells from PBMCs cultured with HCoV-NL63 spike peptides, taken before COVID-19 vaccination. This rearrangement joins TRBV10-3 to TRBJ2-3; perhaps TRBD1 as D (7 bases). In DNA, the CDR3 is TGTGCCGCTCGTCCAGGGGGGACAGATACGCAGTATTTT. This gives the protein CAARPGGTDTQYF.